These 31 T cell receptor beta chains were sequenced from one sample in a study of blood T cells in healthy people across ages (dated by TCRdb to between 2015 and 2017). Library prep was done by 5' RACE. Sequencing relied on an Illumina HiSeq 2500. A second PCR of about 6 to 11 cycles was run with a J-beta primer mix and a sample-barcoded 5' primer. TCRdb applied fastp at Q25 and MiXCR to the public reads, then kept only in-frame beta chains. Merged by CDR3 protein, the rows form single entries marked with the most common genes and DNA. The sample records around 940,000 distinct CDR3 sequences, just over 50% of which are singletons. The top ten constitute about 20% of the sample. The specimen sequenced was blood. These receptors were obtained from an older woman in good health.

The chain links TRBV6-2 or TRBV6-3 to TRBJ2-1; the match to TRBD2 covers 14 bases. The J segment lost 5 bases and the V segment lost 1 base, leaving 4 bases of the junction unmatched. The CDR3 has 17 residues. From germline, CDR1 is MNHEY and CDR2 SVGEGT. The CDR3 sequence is CASSYFGLAGGHNEQFF. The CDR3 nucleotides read TGTGCCAGCAGTTACTTCGGACTAGCGGGAGGACACAATGAGCAGTTCTTC.

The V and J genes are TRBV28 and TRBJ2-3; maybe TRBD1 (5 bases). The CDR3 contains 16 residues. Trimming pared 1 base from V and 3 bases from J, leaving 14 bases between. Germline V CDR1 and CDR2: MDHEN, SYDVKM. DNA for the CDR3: TGTGCCAGCAGTTTATACAGGCCGTCCCGGACAGATACGCAGTATTTT. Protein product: CASSLYRPSRTDTQYF.

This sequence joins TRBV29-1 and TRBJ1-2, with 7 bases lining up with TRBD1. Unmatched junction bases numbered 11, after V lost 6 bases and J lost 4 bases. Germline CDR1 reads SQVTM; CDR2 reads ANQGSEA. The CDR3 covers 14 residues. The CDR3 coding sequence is TGCAGCGTAGGACGGGACAGAGAAAGCTATGGCTACACCTTC. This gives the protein CSVGRDRESYGYTF.

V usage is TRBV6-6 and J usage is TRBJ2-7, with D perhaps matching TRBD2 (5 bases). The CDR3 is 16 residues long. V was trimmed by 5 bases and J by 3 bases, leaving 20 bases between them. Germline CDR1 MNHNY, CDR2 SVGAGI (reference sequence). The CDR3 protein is CASSTRTAAYRYEQYF. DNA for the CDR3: TGTGCCAGCAGTACACGCACAGCGGCCTACCGCTACGAGCAGTACTTC.

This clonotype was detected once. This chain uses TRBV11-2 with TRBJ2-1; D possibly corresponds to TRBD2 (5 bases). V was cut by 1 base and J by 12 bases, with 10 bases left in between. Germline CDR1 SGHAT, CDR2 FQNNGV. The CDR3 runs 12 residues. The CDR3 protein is CASSLAGNRQFF. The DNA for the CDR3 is TGTGCCAGCAGCTTAGCGGGGAATAGGCAGTTCTTC.

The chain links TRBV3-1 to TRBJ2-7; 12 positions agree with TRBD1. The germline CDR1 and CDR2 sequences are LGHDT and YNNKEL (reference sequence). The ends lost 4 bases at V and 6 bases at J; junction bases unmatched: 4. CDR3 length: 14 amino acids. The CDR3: CASSLGTGGSEQYF. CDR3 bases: TGTGCCAGCAGCCTGGGGACAGGGGGCAGCGAGCAGTACTTC.

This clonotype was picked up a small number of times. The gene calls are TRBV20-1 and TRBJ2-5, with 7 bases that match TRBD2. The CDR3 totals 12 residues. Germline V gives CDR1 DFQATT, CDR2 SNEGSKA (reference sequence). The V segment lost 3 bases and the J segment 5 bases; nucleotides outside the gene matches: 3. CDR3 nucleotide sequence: TGCAGTGCTAGTTTGGGGGGGGAGACCCAGTACTTC. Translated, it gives CSASLGGETQYF.

The CDR3 loop is CAISDGREQFF. The CDR3 nucleotides are TGTGCCATCAGTGACGGCCGAGAGCAGTTCTTC. The chain links TRBV10-3 to TRBJ2-1; no firm D call. Trimming left V 3 bases short and J 10 bases short, with 7 bases between. CDR1 and CDR2 (germline): ENHRY, SYGVKD. The CDR3 loop spans 11 amino acids.

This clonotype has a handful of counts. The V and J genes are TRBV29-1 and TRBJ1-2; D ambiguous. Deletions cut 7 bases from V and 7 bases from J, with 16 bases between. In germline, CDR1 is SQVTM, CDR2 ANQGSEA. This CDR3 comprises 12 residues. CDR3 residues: CSAKSPLGGYTF. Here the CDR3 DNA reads TGCAGCGCCAAATCCCCCTTGGGTGGCTACACCTTC.

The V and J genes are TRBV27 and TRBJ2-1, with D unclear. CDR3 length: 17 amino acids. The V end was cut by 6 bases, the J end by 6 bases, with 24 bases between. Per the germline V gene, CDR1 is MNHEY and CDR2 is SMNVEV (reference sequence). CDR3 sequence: CASSLFFRARPSNEQFF. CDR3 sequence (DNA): TGTGCCAGCAGCCTCTTCTTTCGGGCCCGACCCTCCAATGAGCAGTTCTTC.

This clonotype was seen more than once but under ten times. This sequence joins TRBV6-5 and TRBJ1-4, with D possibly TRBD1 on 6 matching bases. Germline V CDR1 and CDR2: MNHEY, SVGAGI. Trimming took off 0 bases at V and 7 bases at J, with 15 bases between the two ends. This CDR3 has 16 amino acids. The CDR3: CASSYSGRQAGEKLFF. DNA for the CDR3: TGTGCCAGCAGTTACTCGGGTCGACAGGCAGGTGAAAAACTGTTTTTT.

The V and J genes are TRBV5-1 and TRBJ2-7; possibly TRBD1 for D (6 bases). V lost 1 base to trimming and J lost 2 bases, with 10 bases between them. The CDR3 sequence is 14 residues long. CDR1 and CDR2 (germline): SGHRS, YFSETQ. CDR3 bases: TGCGCCAGCAGCTTGTTCCGGGACACCTACGAGCAGTACTTC. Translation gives CASSLFRDTYEQYF. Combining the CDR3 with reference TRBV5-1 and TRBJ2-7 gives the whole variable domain KAGVTQTPRYLIKTRGQQVTLSCSPISGHRSVSWYQQTPGQGLQFLFEYFSETQRNKGNFPGRFSGRQFSNSRSEMNVSTLELGDSALYLCASSLFRDTYEQYFGPGTRLTVT.

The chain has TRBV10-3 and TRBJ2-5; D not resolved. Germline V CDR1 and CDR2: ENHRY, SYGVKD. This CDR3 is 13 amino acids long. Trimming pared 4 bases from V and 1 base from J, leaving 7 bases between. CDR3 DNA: TGTGCCATCAGTGGTCTTGGCCAAGAGACCCAGTACTTC. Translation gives CAISGLGQETQYF.

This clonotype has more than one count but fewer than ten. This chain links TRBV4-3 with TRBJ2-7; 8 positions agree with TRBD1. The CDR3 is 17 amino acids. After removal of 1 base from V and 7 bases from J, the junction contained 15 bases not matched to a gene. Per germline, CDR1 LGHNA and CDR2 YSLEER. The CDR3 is CASSQGVGQGLLGEQYF. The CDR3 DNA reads TGCGCCAGCAGCCAAGGAGTTGGACAGGGCCTTCTGGGGGAGCAGTACTTC.

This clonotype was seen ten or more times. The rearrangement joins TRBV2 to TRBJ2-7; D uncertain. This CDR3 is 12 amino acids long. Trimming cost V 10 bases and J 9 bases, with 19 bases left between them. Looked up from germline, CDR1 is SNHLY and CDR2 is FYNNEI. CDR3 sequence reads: CAIAYPGGRQYF. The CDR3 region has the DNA TGTGCCATCGCGTACCCCGGTGGACGGCAGTACTTC. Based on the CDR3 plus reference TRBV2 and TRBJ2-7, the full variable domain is EPEVTQTPSHQVTQMGQEVILRCVPISNHLYFYWYRQILGQKVEFLVSFYNNEISEKSEIFDDQFSVERPDGSNFTLKIRSTKLEDSAMYFCAIAYPGGRQYFGPGTRLTVT.

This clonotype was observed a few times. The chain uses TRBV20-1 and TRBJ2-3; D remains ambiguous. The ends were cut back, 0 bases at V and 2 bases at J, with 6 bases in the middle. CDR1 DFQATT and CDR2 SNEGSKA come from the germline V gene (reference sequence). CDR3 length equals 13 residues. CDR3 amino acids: CSARDYPTDTQYF. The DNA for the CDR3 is TGCAGTGCTAGAGACTACCCCACAGATACGCAGTATTTT.

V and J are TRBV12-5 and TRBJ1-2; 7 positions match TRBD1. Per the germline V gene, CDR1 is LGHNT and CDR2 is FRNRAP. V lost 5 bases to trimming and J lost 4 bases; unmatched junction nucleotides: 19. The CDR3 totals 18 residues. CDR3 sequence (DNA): TGTGCTAGTGGTGATGATCTTTCGACAGGGAGCAGATCCTATGGCTACACCTTC. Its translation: CASGDDLSTGSRSYGYTF.

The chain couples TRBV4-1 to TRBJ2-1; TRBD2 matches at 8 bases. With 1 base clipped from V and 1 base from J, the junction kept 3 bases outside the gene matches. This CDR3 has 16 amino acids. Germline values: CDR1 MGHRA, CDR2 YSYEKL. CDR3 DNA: TGCGCCAGCAGCCAAGTTAGCGGGACGTCCTACAATGAGCAGTTCTTC. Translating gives CASSQVSGTSYNEQFF.

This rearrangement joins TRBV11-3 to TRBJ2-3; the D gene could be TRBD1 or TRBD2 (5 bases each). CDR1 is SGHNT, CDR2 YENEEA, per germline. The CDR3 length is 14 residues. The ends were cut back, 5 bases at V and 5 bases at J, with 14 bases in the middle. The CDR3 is CASSARDGGDTQYF. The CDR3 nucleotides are TGTGCCAGCAGCGCCCGGGACGGTGGAGATACGCAGTATTTT.

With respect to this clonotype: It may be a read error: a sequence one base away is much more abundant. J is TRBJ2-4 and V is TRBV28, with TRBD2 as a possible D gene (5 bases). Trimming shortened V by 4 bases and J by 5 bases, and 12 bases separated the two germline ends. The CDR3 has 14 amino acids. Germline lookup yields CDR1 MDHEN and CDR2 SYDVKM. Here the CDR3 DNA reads TGTGCCAGCAGTTACCGGGGTGCCGAAAACATTCAGTACTTC. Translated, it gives CASSYRGAENIQYF.

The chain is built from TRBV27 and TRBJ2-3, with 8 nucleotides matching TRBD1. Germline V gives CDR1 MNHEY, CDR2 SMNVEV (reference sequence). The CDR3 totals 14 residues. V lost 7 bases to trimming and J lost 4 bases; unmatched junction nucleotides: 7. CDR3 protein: CASMHQGAADTQYF. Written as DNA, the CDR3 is TGTGCCAGCATGCATCAGGGGGCTGCAGATACGCAGTATTTT.

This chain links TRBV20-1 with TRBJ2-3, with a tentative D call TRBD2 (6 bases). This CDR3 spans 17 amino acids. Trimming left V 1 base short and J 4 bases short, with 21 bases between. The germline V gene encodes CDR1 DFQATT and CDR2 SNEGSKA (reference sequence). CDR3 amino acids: CSARGLLTSIRADTQYF. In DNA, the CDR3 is TGCAGTGCTAGAGGCTTATTGACTAGTATCAGGGCAGATACGCAGTATTTT.

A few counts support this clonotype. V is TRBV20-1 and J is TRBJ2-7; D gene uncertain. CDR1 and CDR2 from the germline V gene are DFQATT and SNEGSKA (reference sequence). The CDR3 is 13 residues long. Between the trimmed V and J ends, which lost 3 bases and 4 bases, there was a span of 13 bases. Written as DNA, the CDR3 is TGCAGTGCTAGCGTTCCCGGCATTTACGAGCAGTACTTC. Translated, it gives CSASVPGIYEQYF.

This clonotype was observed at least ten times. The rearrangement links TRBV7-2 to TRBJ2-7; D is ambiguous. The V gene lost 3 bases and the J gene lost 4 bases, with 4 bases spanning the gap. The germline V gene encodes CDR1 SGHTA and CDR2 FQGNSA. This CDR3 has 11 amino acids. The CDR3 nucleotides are TGTGCCAGCAGCTTTAATTACGAGCAGTACTTC. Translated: CASSFNYEQYF. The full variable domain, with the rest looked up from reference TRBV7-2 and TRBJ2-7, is GAGVSQSPSNKVTEKGKDVELRCDPISGHTALYWYRQSLGQGLEFLIYFQGNSAPDKSGLPSDRFSAERTGGSVSTLTIQRTQQEDSAVYLCASSFNYEQYFGPGTRLTVT.

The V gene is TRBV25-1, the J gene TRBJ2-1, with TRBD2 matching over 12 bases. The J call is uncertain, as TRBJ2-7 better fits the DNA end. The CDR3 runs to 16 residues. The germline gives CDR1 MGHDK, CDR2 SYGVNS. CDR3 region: CASSVTSGRRNNEQYF. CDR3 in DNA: TGTGCCAGCAGTGTGACTAGCGGGAGAAGGAACAATGAGCAGTACTTC.

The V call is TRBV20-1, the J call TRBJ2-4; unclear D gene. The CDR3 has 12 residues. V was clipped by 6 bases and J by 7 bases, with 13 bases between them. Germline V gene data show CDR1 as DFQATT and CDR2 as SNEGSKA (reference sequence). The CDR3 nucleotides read TGCAGTGCCCTGAAGGACGGGAACATTCAGTACTTC. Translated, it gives CSALKDGNIQYF.

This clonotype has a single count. CDR3 DNA: TGTGCCAGTAGTACCCGGCATACAGAGAACACTGAAGCTTTCTTT. Its translation is CASSTRHTENTEAFF. The chain joins TRBV19 to TRBJ1-1; no firm D call. Germline lookup yields CDR1 LNHDA and CDR2 SQIVND (reference sequence). CDR3 length: 15 residues. V lost 4 bases and J 1 base, leaving 13 bases between the germline ends. Full variable domain (outside the CDR3, taken from reference TRBV19 and TRBJ1-1): DGGITQSPKYLFRKEGQNVTLSCEQNLNHDAMYWYRQDPGQGLRLIYYSQIVNDFQKGDIAEGYSVSREKKESFPLTVTSAQKNPTAFYLCASSTRHTENTEAFFGQGTRLTVV.

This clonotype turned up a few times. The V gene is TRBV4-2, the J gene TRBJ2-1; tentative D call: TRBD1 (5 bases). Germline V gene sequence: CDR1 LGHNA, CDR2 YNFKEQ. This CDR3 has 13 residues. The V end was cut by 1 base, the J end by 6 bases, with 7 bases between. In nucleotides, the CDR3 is TGTGCCAGCAGCCAAGTTGGGGCCAATGAGCAGTTCTTC. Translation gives CASSQVGANEQFF.

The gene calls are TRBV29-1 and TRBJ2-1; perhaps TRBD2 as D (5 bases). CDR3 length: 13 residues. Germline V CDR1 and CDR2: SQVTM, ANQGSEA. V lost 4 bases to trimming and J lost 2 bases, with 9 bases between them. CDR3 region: CSVVAPTYNEQFF. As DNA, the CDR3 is TGCAGCGTTGTAGCGCCTACCTACAATGAGCAGTTCTTC.

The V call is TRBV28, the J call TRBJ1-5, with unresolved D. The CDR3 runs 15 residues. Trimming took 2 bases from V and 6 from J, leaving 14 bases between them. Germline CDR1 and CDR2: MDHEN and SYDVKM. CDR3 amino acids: CASSLTHGSVQPQHF. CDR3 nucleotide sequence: TGTGCCAGCAGTTTAACCCACGGGAGCGTTCAGCCCCAGCATTTT.

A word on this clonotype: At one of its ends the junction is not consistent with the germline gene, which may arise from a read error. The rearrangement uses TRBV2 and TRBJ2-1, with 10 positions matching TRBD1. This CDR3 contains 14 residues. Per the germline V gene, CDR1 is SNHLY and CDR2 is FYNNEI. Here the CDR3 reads CASREDRGRGEQFF. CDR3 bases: TGTGCCAGCAGAGAAGACAGGGGGCGCGGTGAGCAGTTCTTC.